The 32 T cell receptor beta chains listed next were all sequenced from one sample in a study of human T cells and chemical hapten exposure. Time point specified: pre-sensitization, week 0. Sample treatment: therapeutic diphenylcyclopropenone sensitization with weekly scalp DPC. Via MiXCR, TCRdb re-called the RACE reads, giving one row per CDR3 protein. The data contain around 95,000 distinct CDR3 sequences, about 10% of them singletons. The material sequenced was whole blood, taken in connection with sensitization to the hapten diphenylcyclopropenone (DPC). The receptor source for this set is a woman in her fifties or sixties with alopecia areata. Some clones in this sample may be carry-over from other donors' samples.

This clonotype was recorded at least ten times. V and J are TRBV18 and TRBJ1-2; 7 nucleotides align to TRBD1. V shed 1 base, J shed 7 bases, and the junction held 3 bases outside the gene matches. In germline, CDR1 is KGHSH, CDR2 LQKENI. There are 13 residues in the CDR3. CDR3 DNA: TGTGCCAGCTCACCACTGAGGGACAGTGGCTACACCTTC. Its protein product is CASSPLRDSGYTF.

This chain joins TRBV2 and TRBJ1-5; D unclear. Between the trimmed V and J ends, which lost 7 bases and 0 bases, there was a span of 10 bases. This CDR3 is 14 amino acids long. Germline CDR1 and CDR2: SNHLY and FYNNEI. The CDR3 DNA reads TGTGCCAGCATGTCCAGCAATAGCAATCAGCCCCAGCATTTT. It specifies CASMSSNSNQPQHF.

This clonotype has a count of ten or more. The rearrangement links TRBV12-3 or TRBV12-4 to TRBJ1-5, with a tentative D call TRBD1 (5 bases). The CDR3 runs to 15 residues. Trimming removed 5 bases from V and 0 bases from J, with 11 bases in between. In nucleotides, the CDR3 is TGTGCCAGCAGTCGTACAGGTATTAGCAATCAGCCCCAGCATTTT. Its translation is CASSRTGISNQPQHF.

This clonotype came up many times. CDR3 nucleotide sequence: TGTGCCAGCAGTGAAAGGCTAGCCCAAGAGACCCAGTACTTC. The encoded protein is CASSERLAQETQYF. The rearrangement joins TRBV2 to TRBJ2-5; tentatively, D is TRBD2 (5 bases). The CDR3 contains 14 residues. V was pared by 2 bases and J by 1 base, with 8 bases between. CDR1 is SNHLY, CDR2 FYNNEI, per germline.

This rearrangement joins TRBV28 to TRBJ2-2; no reliable D call. With 2 bases removed from V and 1 base from J, the gap between germline ends came to 2 bases. This CDR3 is 13 amino acids long. Germline V gene lookup returns CDR1 MDHEN and CDR2 SYDVKM. The CDR3 DNA is TGTGCCAGCAGTTTACTGAACACCGGGGAGCTGTTTTTT. Its translation is CASSLLNTGELFF.

This clonotype was seen ten or more times. CDR3 DNA: TGTGCCAGCAGCCAAGGGTCGACCCGAGAGACCCAGTACTTC. As protein: CASSQGSTRETQYF. The chain couples TRBV3-1 to TRBJ2-5; no clear D. With 1 base removed from V and 4 bases from J, the gap between germline ends came to 10 bases. CDR1 and CDR2 from the germline V gene are LGHDT and YNNKEL (reference sequence). The CDR3 contains 14 residues.

The chain recombines TRBV29-1 with TRBJ2-1; D remains unclear. Per germline, CDR1 SQVTM and CDR2 ANQGSEA. The CDR3 spans 12 residues. Trimming took off 2 bases at V and 2 bases at J, with 4 bases between the two ends. CDR3 coding DNA: TGCAGCGTTGAAAGAACCTACAATGAGCAGTTCTTC. This codes for CSVERTYNEQFF.

There are many counts of this clonotype. The rearrangement uses TRBV12-3 or TRBV12-4 and TRBJ1-5, with 9 bases matching TRBD1. The CDR3 is 15 residues long. The V segment lost 1 base and the J segment 4 bases; nucleotides outside the gene matches: 2. CDR3 region: CASSLDGTGNQPQHF. The CDR3 nucleotides read TGTGCCAGCAGTTTAGACGGGACAGGGAATCAGCCCCAGCATTTT.

Of note for this clonotype: This could be a read error, since a much larger clone is one nucleotide away. The chain couples TRBV20-1 to TRBJ1-6; unclear D gene. The CDR3 loop spans 12 amino acids. Germline V gene lookup returns CDR1 DFQATT and CDR2 SNEGSKA (reference sequence). The CDR3 loop reads CRARNPTAPLHF. For the CDR3, the DNA is TGCAGAGCCCGAAATCCTACTGCACCCCTCCACTTT.

Ten or more counts support this clonotype. The chain joins TRBV20-1 to TRBJ2-7, with TRBD1 matching over 7 bases. After removal of 5 bases from V and 2 bases from J, the junction contained 12 bases not matched to a gene. The germline V gene encodes CDR1 DFQATT and CDR2 SNEGSKA (reference sequence). The CDR3 has 15 amino acids. In DNA form, the CDR3 reads TGCAGTGCTTGGCCGTCACAGGGGCCCACCTACGAGCAGTACTTC. Translated, it gives CSAWPSQGPTYEQYF.

The chain uses TRBV24-1 and TRBJ2-3, with 11 bases matching TRBD2. Germline values: CDR1 KGHDR, CDR2 SFDVKD. The CDR3 length is 17 residues. V was clipped by 4 bases and J by 7 bases; unmatched bases: 12. CDR3 sequence (DNA): TGTGCCACCAGTGACCCAACTAGCGGGGGTGGAAGTCATACGCAGTATTTT. Translation gives CATSDPTSGGGSHTQYF.

This clonotype has just a few counts. V gene TRBV12-3 or TRBV12-4 combines with J gene TRBJ2-3, with D maybe TRBD1 (5 bases). Trimming took 6 bases from V and 5 from J, leaving 18 bases between them. CDR3 length: 15 amino acids. The CDR3 DNA reads as TGTGCCAGCAGCCTAGGGGCCTACGGCCGAGATACGCAGTATTTT. The encoded protein is CASSLGAYGRDTQYF.

This clonotype has only a few counts. The chain links TRBV7-2 to TRBJ2-3; D perhaps matches TRBD1 (6 bases). Trimming cost V 2 bases and J 0 bases, with 12 bases left between them. In germline, CDR1 is SGHTA, CDR2 FQGNSA. The CDR3 runs to 16 residues. Written as DNA, the CDR3 is TGTGCCAGCAGCTTAATGGCTAGGGGGAGCACAGATACGCAGTATTTT. Translated, it gives CASSLMARGSTDTQYF.

This clonotype was detected only a few times. The gene calls are TRBV20-1 and TRBJ2-7; 9 bases line up with TRBD2. Germline CDR1 is DFQATT and CDR2 is SNEGSKA (reference sequence). With 0 bases clipped from V and 3 bases from J, the junction kept 18 bases outside the gene matches. The CDR3 covers 19 residues. CDR3 nucleotides: TGCAGTGCTAGAGATGAAATGGGACTAGCTATAGGCGAGAGCTACGAGCAGTACTTC. Amino acids: CSARDEMGLAIGESYEQYF.

This clonotype has ten or more counts. The chain employs TRBV9 and TRBJ2-3; 11 nucleotides line up with TRBD2. Germline CDR1 is SGDLS and CDR2 is YYNGEE. The CDR3 covers 16 residues. V dropped 2 bases and J dropped 0; count of bases not matched to a gene: 2. The CDR3 reads CASSVGLAASTDTQYF. The CDR3 nucleotides read TGTGCCAGCAGCGTGGGACTAGCGGCTAGCACAGATACGCAGTATTTT.

The rearrangement joins TRBV5-1 to TRBJ1-1, with TRBD1 as a possible D gene (6 bases). Germline CDR1 SGHRS, CDR2 YFSETQ. Trimming removed 0 bases from V and 5 bases from J, with 14 bases in between. There are 15 residues in the CDR3. CDR3 nucleotide sequence: TGCGCCAGCAGCTTGGAACAGGGCTCGCTGACTGAAGCTTTCTTT. Encoded protein: CASSLEQGSLTEAFF.

The table lists this clonotype with many counts. The V call is TRBV10-2, the J call TRBJ2-7; D uncertain. In germline, CDR1 is WSHSY, CDR2 SAAADI. V was shortened by 3 bases and J by 0 bases, with 3 bases between the two germline ends. This CDR3 has 12 residues. The CDR3 here is CASSDASYEQYF. CDR3 DNA sequence: TGCGCCAGCAGTGACGCCTCCTACGAGCAGTACTTC.

This clonotype was seen at least ten times. The rearrangement links TRBV7-2 to TRBJ2-3; possible D gene TRBD1, 5 bases. The CDR3 is 16 residues long. V was cut by 3 bases and J by 5 bases, with 18 bases left in between. CDR1 is SGHTA, CDR2 FQGNSA, per germline. The chain's CDR3 is CASSFPPGLAGDTQYF. CDR3 DNA sequence: TGTGCCAGCAGCTTCCCTCCAGGGCTTGCAGGAGATACGCAGTATTTT.

This clonotype was recorded many times. The chain carries TRBV11-2 and TRBJ1-1, with unresolved D. The germline CDR1 and CDR2 sequences are SGHAT and FQNNGV. V lost 2 bases to trimming and J lost 9 bases, with 13 bases between them. This CDR3 comprises 13 residues. The CDR3: CASSLSPDGKAFF. The CDR3, as DNA: TGTGCCAGCAGCTTAAGTCCGGACGGGAAAGCTTTCTTT. The whole variable domain, remainder taken from reference TRBV11-2 and TRBJ1-1, is EAGVAQSPRYKIIEKRQSVAFWCNPISGHATLYWYQQILGQGPKLLIQFQNNGVVDDSQLPKDRFSAERLKGVDSTLKIQPAKLEDSAVYLCASSLSPDGKAFFGQGTRLTVV.

This clonotype was observed a handful of times. CDR3 DNA: TGTGCCAGCAGGACTAGCGGGGGGTCCTGGGGCACAGATACGCAGTATTTT. As protein: CASRTSGGSWGTDTQYF. This chain connects TRBV6-5 to TRBJ2-3; 13 positions match TRBD2. The V gene end was trimmed by 6 bases and the J gene end by 1 base; junction bases not matched to a gene: 7. The CDR3 is 17 residues long. Germline V gives CDR1 MNHEY, CDR2 SVGAGI.

V gene TRBV6-6 combines with J gene TRBJ2-1; perhaps TRBD1 as D (5 bases). V was pared by 8 bases and J by 2 bases, with 13 bases between. This CDR3 has 14 amino acids. Germline V CDR1 and CDR2: MNHNY, SVGAGI (reference sequence). The CDR3 here is CASHEAGTYNEQFF. The CDR3 DNA sequence: TGTGCCAGCCATGAGGCAGGGACCTACAATGAGCAGTTCTTC.

Many counts were recorded for this clonotype. The chain has TRBV10-3 and TRBJ1-5; the D gene is possibly TRBD1 (5 bases). CDR1 is ENHRY, CDR2 SYGVKD, per germline. The V gene lost 10 bases and the J gene lost 3 bases, with 13 bases spanning the gap. The CDR3 runs 13 residues. CDR3 nucleotide sequence: TGTGCCACCCTTGGACAATCCAATCAGCCCCAGCATTTT. It codes for CATLGQSNQPQHF.

The chain has TRBV5-1 and TRBJ2-7, with TRBD1 matching 7 bases. After removal of 4 bases from V and 1 base from J, the junction contained 5 bases not matched to a gene. Germline V gene data show CDR1 as SGHRS and CDR2 as YFSETQ. There are 14 residues in the CDR3. The CDR3 coding sequence is TGCGCCAGCAGCCCACGGACAGGTTCCTACGAGCAGTACTTC. It is translated as CASSPRTGSYEQYF.

This clonotype was picked up a small number of times. The J gene is TRBJ1-1, the V gene TRBV7-9; D gene uncertain. This CDR3 contains 12 residues. Germline loops: CDR1 SEHNR, CDR2 FQNEAQ (reference sequence). V lost 6 bases and J lost 12, with 17 bases in between. CDR3 amino acids: CASSSNFRVSFF. In DNA, the CDR3 is TGTGCCAGCAGTTCAAATTTTCGTGTGTCTTTCTTT.

This clonotype was counted many times. The chain links TRBV5-1 to TRBJ2-3, with D possibly TRBD1 on 5 matching bases. This CDR3 is built from 14 residues. Trimming cost V 3 bases and J 4 bases, with 12 bases left between them. Germline lookup yields CDR1 SGHRS and CDR2 YFSETQ. The CDR3 protein is CASSSAVGPDTQYF. The CDR3 nucleotides read TGCGCCAGCAGCTCCGCGGTGGGGCCAGATACGCAGTATTTT.

The sample holds many counts of this clonotype. This rearrangement joins TRBV5-1 to TRBJ2-2, with 9 bases matching TRBD1. Looked up from germline, CDR1 is SGHRS and CDR2 is YFSETQ. The CDR3 sequence is 16 residues long. V was clipped by 4 bases and J by 0 bases; unmatched bases: 4. CDR3 sequence reads: CASSPTGGSNTGELFF. Here the CDR3 DNA reads TGCGCCAGCAGCCCGACAGGGGGGTCGAACACCGGGGAGCTGTTTTTT.

The CDR3 protein is CASSYRNPEPPNQPQHF. CDR3 sequence (DNA): TGTGCCAGCAGTTACCGGAACCCGGAGCCCCCGAATCAGCCCCAGCATTTT. The V and J genes are TRBV6-2 or TRBV6-3 and TRBJ1-5; D is undetermined. This CDR3 is 17 amino acids long. V gave up 2 bases and J gave up 4 bases, with 18 bases separating them. The germline V gene has CDR1 MNHEY and CDR2 SVGEGT.

This sequence joins TRBV7-2 and TRBJ2-3; 9 bases agree with TRBD1. Germline loops: CDR1 SGHTA, CDR2 FQGNSA. Trimming removed 5 bases from V and 2 bases from J; junction bases left unmatched: 8. This CDR3 region has 16 residues. DNA for the CDR3: TGTGCCAGCAGCCTAGGACAGGGGATCTTCACAGATACGCAGTATTTT. Amino acid sequence: CASSLGQGIFTDTQYF.

This clonotype showed up many times. This chain links TRBV5-1 with TRBJ2-2, with a tentative D call TRBD2 (5 bases). V lost 0 bases, J lost 5 bases, and 8 bases lay in between. Germline V gives CDR1 SGHRS, CDR2 YFSETQ. CDR3 length equals 14 residues. The CDR3 nucleotides read TGCGCCAGCAGCTTGGGACTACCTACCGGGGAGCTGTTTTTT. Amino acids: CASSLGLPTGELFF.

This clonotype was recorded at least ten times. The chain is built from TRBV7-8 and TRBJ2-5; TRBD2 matches at 9 bases. This CDR3 contains 17 residues. Unmatched junction bases numbered 12, after V lost 3 bases and J lost 4 bases. The germline gives CDR1 SGHVS, CDR2 FQNEAQ. The CDR3 DNA reads TGTGCCAGCAGCTTTACTATTAGCGGGGGACTAGGAGAGACCCAGTACTTC. This encodes CASSFTISGGLGETQYF.

About this clonotype: A much larger clone is a single base away; this may be a read error. Since the CDR3 does not end with the conserved phenylalanine or tryptophan, this likely comes from a read error. This chain uses TRBV5-1 with TRBJ1-5; D is undetermined. The CDR3 has 15 residues. V lost 0 bases, J lost 6 bases, and 13 bases lay in between. Germline loops: CDR1 SGHRS, CDR2 YFSETQ. The chain's CDR3 is CASSLGSGVGQPQHL. The CDR3 nucleotides are TGCGCCAGCAGCTTGGGATCCGGGGTTGGTCAGCCCCAGCATCTT.

This clonotype was recorded at least ten times. This chain connects TRBV20-1 to TRBJ1-6, with a possible D match to TRBD1 (6 bases). The CDR3 is 16 amino acids. The germline CDR1 and CDR2 sequences are DFQATT and SNEGSKA (reference sequence). Trimming shortened V by 6 bases and J by 1 base, and 16 bases separated the two germline ends. CDR3 loop: CSARYQGRSYNSPLHF. The CDR3, as DNA: TGCAGTGCACGATACCAGGGGAGGTCCTATAATTCACCCCTCCACTTT.